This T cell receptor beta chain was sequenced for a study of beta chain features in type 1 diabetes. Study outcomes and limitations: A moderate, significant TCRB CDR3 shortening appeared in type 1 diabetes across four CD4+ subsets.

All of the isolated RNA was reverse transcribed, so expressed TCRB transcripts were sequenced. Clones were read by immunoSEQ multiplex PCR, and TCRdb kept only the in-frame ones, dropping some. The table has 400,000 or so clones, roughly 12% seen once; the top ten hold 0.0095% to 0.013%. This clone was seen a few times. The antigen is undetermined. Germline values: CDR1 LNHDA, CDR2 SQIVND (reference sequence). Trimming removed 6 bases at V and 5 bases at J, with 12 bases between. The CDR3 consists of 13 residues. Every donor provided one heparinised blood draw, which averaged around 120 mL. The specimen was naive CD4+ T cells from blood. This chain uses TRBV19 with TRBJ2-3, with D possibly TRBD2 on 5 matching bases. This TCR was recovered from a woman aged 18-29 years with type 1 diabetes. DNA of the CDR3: TGTGCCAGTAGAGGACTGGTCGGAGATACGCAGTATTTT. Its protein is CASRGLVGDTQYF. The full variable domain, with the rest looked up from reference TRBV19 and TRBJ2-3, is DGGITQSPKYLFRKEGQNVTLSCEQNLNHDAMYWYRQDPGQGLRLIYYSQIVNDFQKGDIAEGYSVSREKKESFPLTVTSAQKNPTAFYLCASRGLVGDTQYFGPGTRLTVL.